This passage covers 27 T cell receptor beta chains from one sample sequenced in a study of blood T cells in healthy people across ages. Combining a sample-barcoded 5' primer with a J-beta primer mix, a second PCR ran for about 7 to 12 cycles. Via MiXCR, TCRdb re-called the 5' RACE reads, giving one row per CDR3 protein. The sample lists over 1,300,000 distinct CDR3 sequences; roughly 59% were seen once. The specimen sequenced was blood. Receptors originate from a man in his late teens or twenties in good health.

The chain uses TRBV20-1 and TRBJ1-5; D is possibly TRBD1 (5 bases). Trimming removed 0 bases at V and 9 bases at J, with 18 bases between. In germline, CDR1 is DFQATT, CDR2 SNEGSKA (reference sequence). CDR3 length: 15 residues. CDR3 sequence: CSARDRGWPGGPQHF. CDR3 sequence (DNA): TGCAGTGCTAGAGATAGGGGATGGCCCGGTGGGCCCCAGCATTTT.

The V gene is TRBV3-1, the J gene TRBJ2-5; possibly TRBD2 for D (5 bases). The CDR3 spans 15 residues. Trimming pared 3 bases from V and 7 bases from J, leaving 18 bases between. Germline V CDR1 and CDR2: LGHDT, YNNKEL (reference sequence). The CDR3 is CASSHRAGGGGTQYF. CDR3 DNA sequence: TGTGCCAGCAGCCACCGGGCAGGAGGCGGCGGGACCCAGTACTTC.

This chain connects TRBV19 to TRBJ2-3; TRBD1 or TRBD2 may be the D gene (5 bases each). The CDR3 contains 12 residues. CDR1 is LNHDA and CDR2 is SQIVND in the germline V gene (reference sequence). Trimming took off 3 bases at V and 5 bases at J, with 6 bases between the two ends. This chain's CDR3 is CASSMRGDTQYF. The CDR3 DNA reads TGTGCCAGTAGTATGAGGGGAGATACGCAGTATTTT.

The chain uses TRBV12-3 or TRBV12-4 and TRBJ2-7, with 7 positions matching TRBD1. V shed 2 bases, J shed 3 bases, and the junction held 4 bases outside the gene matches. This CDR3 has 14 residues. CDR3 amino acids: CASSLRQGIYEQYF. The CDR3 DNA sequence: TGTGCCAGCAGTTTACGACAGGGCATCTACGAGCAGTACTTC.

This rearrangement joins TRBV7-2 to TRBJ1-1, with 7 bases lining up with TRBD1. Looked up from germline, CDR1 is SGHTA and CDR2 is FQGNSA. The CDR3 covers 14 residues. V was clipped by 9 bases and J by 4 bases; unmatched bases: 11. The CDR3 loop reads CASRQGVVGTEAFF. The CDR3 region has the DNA TGTGCCAGTCGACAGGGAGTAGTGGGCACTGAAGCTTTCTTT.

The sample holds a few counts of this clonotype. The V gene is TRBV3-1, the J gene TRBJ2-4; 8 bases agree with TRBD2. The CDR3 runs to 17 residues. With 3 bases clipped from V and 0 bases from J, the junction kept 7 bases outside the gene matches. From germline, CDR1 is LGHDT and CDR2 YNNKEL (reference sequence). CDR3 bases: TGTGCCAGCAGCCAGAGAATAGCGGGGTTAGCCAAAAACATTCAGTACTTC. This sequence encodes CASSQRIAGLAKNIQYF.

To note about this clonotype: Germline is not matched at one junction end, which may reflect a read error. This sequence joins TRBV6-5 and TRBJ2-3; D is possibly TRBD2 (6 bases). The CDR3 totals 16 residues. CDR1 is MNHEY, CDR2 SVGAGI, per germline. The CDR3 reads CASNYSSEKSTDTQYF. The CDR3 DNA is TGTGCCAGCAATTACTCTAGCGAGAAAAGCACAGATACGCAGTATTTT.

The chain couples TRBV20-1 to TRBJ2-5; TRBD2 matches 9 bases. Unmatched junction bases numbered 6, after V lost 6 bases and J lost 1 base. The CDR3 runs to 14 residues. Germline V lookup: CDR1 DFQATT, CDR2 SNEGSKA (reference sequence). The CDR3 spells CSAKGLAIQETQYF. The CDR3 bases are TGCAGTGCAAAGGGACTAGCTATCCAAGAGACCCAGTACTTC.

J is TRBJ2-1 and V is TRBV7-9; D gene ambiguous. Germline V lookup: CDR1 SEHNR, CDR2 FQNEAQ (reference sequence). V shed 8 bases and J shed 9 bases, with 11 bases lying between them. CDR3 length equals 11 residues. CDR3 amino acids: CASQVPAEQFF. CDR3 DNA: TGTGCCAGCCAGGTTCCTGCTGAGCAGTTCTTC.

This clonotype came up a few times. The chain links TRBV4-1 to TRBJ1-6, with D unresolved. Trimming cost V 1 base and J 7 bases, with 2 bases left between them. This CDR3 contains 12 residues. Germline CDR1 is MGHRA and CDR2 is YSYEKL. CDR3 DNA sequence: TGCGCCAGCAGCCAAGCGAATTCACCCCTCCACTTT. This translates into CASSQANSPLHF.

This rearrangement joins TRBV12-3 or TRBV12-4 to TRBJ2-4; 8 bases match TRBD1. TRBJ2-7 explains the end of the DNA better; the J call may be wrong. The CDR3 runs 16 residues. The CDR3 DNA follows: TGTGCCAGCAGAGGGGGCGTCAGGGGGCGATTATACGAGCAGTACTTC. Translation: CASRGGVRGRLYEQYF.

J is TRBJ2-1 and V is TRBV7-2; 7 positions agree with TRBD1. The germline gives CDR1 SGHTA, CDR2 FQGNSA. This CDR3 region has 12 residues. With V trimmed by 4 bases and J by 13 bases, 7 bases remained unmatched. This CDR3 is CASSSFGQVQFF. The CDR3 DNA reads TGTGCCAGCAGCTCATTTGGACAGGTTCAGTTCTTC.

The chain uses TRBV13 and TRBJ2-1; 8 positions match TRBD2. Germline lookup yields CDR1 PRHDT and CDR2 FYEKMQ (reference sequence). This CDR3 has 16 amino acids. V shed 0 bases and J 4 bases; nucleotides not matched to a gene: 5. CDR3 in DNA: TGTGCCAGCAGCTTAGGAGCGAGACTAGCGTACAATGAGCAGTTCTTC. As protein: CASSLGARLAYNEQFF.

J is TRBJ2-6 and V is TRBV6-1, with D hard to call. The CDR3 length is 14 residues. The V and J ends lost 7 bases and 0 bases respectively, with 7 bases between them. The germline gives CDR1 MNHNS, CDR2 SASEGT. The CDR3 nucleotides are TGTGCCAGCAATCGCATCTCTGGGGCCAACGTCCTGACTTTC. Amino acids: CASNRISGANVLTF.

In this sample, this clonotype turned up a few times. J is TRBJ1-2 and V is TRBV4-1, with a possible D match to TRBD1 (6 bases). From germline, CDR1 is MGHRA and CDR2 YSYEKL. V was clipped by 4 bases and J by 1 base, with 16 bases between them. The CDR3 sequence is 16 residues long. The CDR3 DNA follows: TGCGCCAGCAGCCCAGACGCGACAGGCTATAACTATGGCTACACCTTC. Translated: CASSPDATGYNYGYTF.

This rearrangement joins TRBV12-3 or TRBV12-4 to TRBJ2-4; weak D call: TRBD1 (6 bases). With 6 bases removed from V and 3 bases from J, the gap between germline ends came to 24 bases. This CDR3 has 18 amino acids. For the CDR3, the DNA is TGTGCCAGCAGCCGCCCTGCCACAGGGCTTCTAGTCAAAAACATTCAGTACTTC. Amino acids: CASSRPATGLLVKNIQYF.

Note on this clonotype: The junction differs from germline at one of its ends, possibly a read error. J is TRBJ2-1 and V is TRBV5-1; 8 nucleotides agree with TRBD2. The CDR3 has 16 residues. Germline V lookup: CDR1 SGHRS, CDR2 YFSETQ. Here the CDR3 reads CASSLEPSGSYSEQFF. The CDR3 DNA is TGCGCCAGCAGCTTGGAACCCAGCGGGAGCTACAGTGAGCAGTTCTTC.

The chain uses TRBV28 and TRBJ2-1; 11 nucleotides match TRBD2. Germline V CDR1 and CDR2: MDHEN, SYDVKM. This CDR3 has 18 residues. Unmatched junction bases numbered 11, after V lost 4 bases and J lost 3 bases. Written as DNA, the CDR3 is TGTGCCAGCAGTTACTCGGGACTAGCGGTACCAGACTACAATGAGCAGTTCTTC. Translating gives CASSYSGLAVPDYNEQFF. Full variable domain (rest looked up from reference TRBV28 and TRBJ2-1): DVKVTQSSRYLVKRTGEKVFLECVQDMDHENMFWYRQDPGLGLRLIYFSYDVKMKEKGDIPEGYSVSREKKERFSLILESASTNQTSMYLCASSYSGLAVPDYNEQFFGPGTRLTVL.

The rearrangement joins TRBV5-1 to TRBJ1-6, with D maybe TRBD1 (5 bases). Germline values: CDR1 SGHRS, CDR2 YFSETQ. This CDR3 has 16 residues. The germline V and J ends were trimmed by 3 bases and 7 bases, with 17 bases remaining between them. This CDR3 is CASSYRRAGRNSPLHF. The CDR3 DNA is TGCGCCAGCAGCTACCGGAGGGCAGGGAGGAATTCACCCCTCCACTTT.

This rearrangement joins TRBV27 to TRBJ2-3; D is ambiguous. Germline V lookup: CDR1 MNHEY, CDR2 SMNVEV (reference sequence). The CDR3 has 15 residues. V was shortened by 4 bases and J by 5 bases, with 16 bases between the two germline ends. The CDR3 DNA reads TGTGCCAGCAGTTCACCCGGCATCAGCCGAGATACGCAGTATTTT. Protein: CASSSPGISRDTQYF.

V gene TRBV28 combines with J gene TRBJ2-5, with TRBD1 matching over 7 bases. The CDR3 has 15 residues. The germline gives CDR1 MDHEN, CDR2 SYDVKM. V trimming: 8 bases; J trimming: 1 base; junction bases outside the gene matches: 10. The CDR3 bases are TGTGCCAGCGTTGGGGATAGGGGGCTCCAAGAGACCCAGTACTTC. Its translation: CASVGDRGLQETQYF.

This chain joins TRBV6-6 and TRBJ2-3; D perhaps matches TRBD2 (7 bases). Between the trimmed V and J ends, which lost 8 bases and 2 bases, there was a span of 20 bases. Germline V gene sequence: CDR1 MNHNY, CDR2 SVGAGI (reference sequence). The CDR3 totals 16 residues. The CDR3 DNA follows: TGTGCCAGCCCCGTGGGGGGGCCAAATCCCACAGATACGCAGTATTTT. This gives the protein CASPVGGPNPTDTQYF.

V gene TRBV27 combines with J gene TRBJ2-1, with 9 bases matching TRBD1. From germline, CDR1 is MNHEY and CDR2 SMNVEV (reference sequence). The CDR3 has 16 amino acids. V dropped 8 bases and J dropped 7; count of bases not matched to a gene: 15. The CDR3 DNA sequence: TGTGCCAGCGGCGCGGTCCCGGACAGGGGTAGGAATGAGCAGTTCTTC. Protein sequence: CASGAVPDRGRNEQFF.

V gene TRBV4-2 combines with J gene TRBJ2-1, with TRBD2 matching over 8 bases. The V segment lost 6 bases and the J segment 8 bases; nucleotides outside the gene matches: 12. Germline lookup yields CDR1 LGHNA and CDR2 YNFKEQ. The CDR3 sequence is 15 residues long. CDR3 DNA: TGTGCCAGCAGTGCCAGCGGGAGAACGAATTATGAGCAGTTCTTC. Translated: CASSASGRTNYEQFF.

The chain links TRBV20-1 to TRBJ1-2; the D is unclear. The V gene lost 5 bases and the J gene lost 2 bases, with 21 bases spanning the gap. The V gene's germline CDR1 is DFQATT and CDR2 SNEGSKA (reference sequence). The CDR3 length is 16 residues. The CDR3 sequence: CSAPDVDRLGNYGYTF. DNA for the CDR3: TGCAGTGCTCCTGACGTTGACCGTCTCGGGAACTATGGCTACACCTTC.

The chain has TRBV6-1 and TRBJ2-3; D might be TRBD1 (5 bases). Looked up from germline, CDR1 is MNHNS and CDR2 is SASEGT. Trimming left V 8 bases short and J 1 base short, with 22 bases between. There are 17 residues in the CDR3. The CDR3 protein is CASQSHQGQMGTDTQYF. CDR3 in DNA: TGTGCCAGCCAATCCCATCAGGGCCAGATGGGCACAGATACGCAGTATTTT.

CDR3 loop: CASSLMSSYEQYF. The CDR3 region has the DNA TGTGCCAGCAGTTTAATGAGTTCCTACGAGCAGTACTTC. The chain is built from TRBV27 and TRBJ2-7; no reliable D call. With 2 bases removed from V and 1 base from J, the gap between germline ends came to 6 bases. This CDR3 has 13 amino acids. The germline gives CDR1 MNHEY, CDR2 SMNVEV (reference sequence).